The 29 T cell receptor beta chains below all came from one sample that was sequenced in a study of shared clonotypes between healthy human individuals (TCRdb year 2020). Library creation used the immunoSEQ multiplex PCR assay. The immuneACCESS repertoire file appears here via TCRdb, limited to in-frame rearrangements. These files lack a portion of the clones; in checked studies, under half of the deficit traces to unresolved V genes, and the cause of the others is not known. The sample table records 190,000 or so clones; around 63% of these occur just once. Clones ranked in the top ten supply more than 9% of the sample. Sequencing used memory CD4+ T cells sorted from blood. The sample's cell subset or site, from its label and the paper: CD45RA-negative fraction. The receptors stem from a young man in good health.

The chain recombines TRBV5-6 with TRBJ2-7, with unresolved D. This CDR3 comprises 13 residues. The germline V and J ends were trimmed by 0 bases and 3 bases, with 7 bases remaining between them. The germline gives CDR1 SGHDT, CDR2 YYEEEE. CDR3 nucleotides: TGTGCCAGCAGCTTGGACTACGGCTACGAGCAGTACTTC. This translates into CASSLDYGYEQYF.

CDR3 sequence (DNA): TGTGCCTGGAGTGTCGGGACAGGGTATCGTTATGGCTACACCTTC. Its protein is CAWSVGTGYRYGYTF. The chain has TRBV30 and TRBJ1-2, with 9 bases that match TRBD1. Germline-derived CDR1 and CDR2 are GTSNPN and SVGIG (reference sequence). After removal of 0 bases from V and 5 bases from J, the junction contained 7 bases not matched to a gene. This CDR3 is built from 15 residues.

This clone was found a few times. V gene TRBV5-4 combines with J gene TRBJ2-7; 7 nucleotides align to TRBD2. Germline V gene lookup returns CDR1 SGHNT and CDR2 YYREEE (reference sequence). This CDR3 region has 12 residues. Germline trimming cut 7 bases from V and 7 bases from J; bases unmatched to any gene: 8. Here the CDR3 DNA reads TGTGCCAGCCATCCAGCGGGAATAGAGCAGTACTTC. The encoded protein is CASHPAGIEQYF.

CDR3 bases: TGTGCCAGCAGCCCCCCCGCCGGGGAGCTGTTTTTT. This translates into CASSPPAGELFF. The chain couples TRBV7-2 to TRBJ2-2; D is ambiguous. Per germline, CDR1 SGHTA and CDR2 FQGNSA. CDR3 size: 12 residues. The V end lost 5 bases, the J end lost 6 bases, and 7 bases lay between the germline ends.

The rearrangement links TRBV19 to TRBJ1-5, with a weak D call TRBD1 (5 bases). Trimming took off 5 bases at V and 4 bases at J, with 12 bases between the two ends. CDR1 is LNHDA, CDR2 SQIVND, per germline (reference sequence). The CDR3 is 14 amino acids. The CDR3 DNA sequence: TGTGCCAGTAGTGCCGGGGGGACGAATCAGCCCCAGCATTTT. This encodes CASSAGGTNQPQHF.

The sample holds many counts of this clone. V is TRBV5-4 and J is TRBJ2-1; 10 bases agree with TRBD2. The V and J ends lost 5 bases and 4 bases, in that order; junction bases with no gene match: 6. The CDR3 sequence is 15 residues long. Germline V gives CDR1 SGHNT, CDR2 YYREEE (reference sequence). CDR3 nucleotides: TGTGCCAGCAGTCGATGGACTAGCGGTTACAATGAGCAGTTCTTC. Its protein product is CASSRWTSGYNEQFF.

The chain carries TRBV11-2 and TRBJ2-7; 8 bases align to TRBD2. The V and J ends lost 5 bases and 2 bases, in that order; junction bases with no gene match: 8. Germline V CDR1 and CDR2: SGHAT, FQNNGV. CDR3 size: 15 residues. CDR3 bases: TGTGCCAGCAGCCCAAGCCCCGGGGGGGCCTACGAGCAGTACTTC. Translating it yields CASSPSPGGAYEQYF.

The chain combines TRBV9 with TRBJ2-7; possibly TRBD2 for D (6 bases). Germline V CDR1 and CDR2: SGDLS, YYNGEE. Between the trimmed V and J ends, which lost 0 bases and 3 bases, there was a span of 16 bases. CDR3 length: 16 amino acids. The CDR3 DNA reads TGTGCCAGCAGCGTAGGTGGTAGCGGTCCTCTCTACGAGCAGTACTTC. It specifies CASSVGGSGPLYEQYF.

Many counts were recorded for this clone. The chain couples TRBV10-3 to TRBJ2-1; maybe TRBD1 (6 bases). The germline gives CDR1 ENHRY, CDR2 SYGVKD. The V and J ends lost 5 bases and 8 bases respectively, with 19 bases between them. There are 15 residues in the CDR3. The CDR3: CAISLNRASPYEQFF. Here the CDR3 DNA reads TGTGCCATCAGTCTCAACAGGGCATCCCCCTATGAGCAGTTCTTC.

This clone has only a few counts. The chain employs TRBV5-1 and TRBJ2-4; perhaps TRBD1 as D (5 bases). V was pared by 0 bases and J by 1 base, with 5 bases between. There are 14 residues in the CDR3. The germline CDR1 and CDR2 sequences are SGHRS and YFSETQ. In DNA form, the CDR3 reads TGCGCCAGCAGCTTGGGACAGGCCAAAAACATTCAGTACTTC. It translates to CASSLGQAKNIQYF.

The chain combines TRBV18 with TRBJ2-3, with D possibly being TRBD1 or TRBD2 (6 bases each). The CDR3 is 16 residues long. With 8 bases removed from V and 4 bases from J, the gap between germline ends came to 22 bases. Germline CDR1 KGHSH, CDR2 LQKENI. DNA for the CDR3: TGTGCCAGCGCAGGGGTCCCTAGCGCTTCCCCAGATACGCAGTATTTT. Encoded protein: CASAGVPSASPDTQYF.

The chain employs TRBV2 and TRBJ1-3, with 8 nucleotides matching TRBD1. The CDR3 runs to 15 residues. Germline CDR1 is SNHLY and CDR2 is FYNNEI. V lost 6 bases and J lost 2; bases outside the gene matches: 6. CDR3 residues: CASSPTGGPGNTIYF. For the CDR3, the DNA is TGTGCCAGCAGCCCCACAGGGGGGCCTGGAAACACCATATATTTT.

The chain links TRBV11-2 to TRBJ2-7, with TRBD2 matching over 11 bases. The CDR3 loop spans 16 amino acids. V shed 5 bases, J shed 0 bases, and the junction held 6 bases outside the gene matches. Germline V gene data show CDR1 as SGHAT and CDR2 as FQNNGV. CDR3 nucleotides: TGTGCCAGCAGCGCGATGACTAGCGGGATCTCCTACGAGCAGTACTTC. It is translated as CASSAMTSGISYEQYF.

This clone was observed a handful of times. A read error may account for a junction end that differs from germline. This chain uses TRBV18 with TRBJ2-2; the D gene is possibly TRBD1 (6 bases). The CDR3 consists of 16 residues. In germline, CDR1 is KGHSH, CDR2 LQKENI. In nucleotides, the CDR3 is TGTGCCAGCTCACCACCGGGCACAGGGAACAACGGGGAGCTGTTTTTT. Residues: CASSPPGTGNNGELFF.

The chain employs TRBV18 and TRBJ1-2, with D possibly matching TRBD1 (5 bases). Trimming stripped 0 bases from V and 5 bases from J, with 16 bases between. The CDR3 is made up of 16 amino acids. Germline V gives CDR1 KGHSH, CDR2 LQKENI. The CDR3 DNA reads TGTGCCAGCTCACCACCAGCACAGGCCGGGGGGTATGGCTACACCTTC. As protein: CASSPPAQAGGYGYTF.

This clone was recorded once. The J gene is TRBJ2-1, the V gene TRBV6-6; D gene ambiguous. V lost 5 bases, J lost 8 bases, and 10 bases lay in between. The germline gives CDR1 MNHNY, CDR2 SVGAGI (reference sequence). The CDR3 is 12 amino acids. Written as DNA, the CDR3 is TGTGCCAGCAGTCCTCTCCGGGATGAGCAGTTCTTC. Translation: CASSPLRDEQFF.

This chain uses TRBV7-8 with TRBJ2-7, with 8 nucleotides matching TRBD1. The germline gives CDR1 SGHVS, CDR2 FQNEAQ. This CDR3 contains 15 residues. The ends lost 5 bases at V and 3 bases at J; junction bases unmatched: 9. The CDR3 loop is CASSAYRGTGYEQYF. The CDR3 nucleotides read TGTGCCAGCAGCGCTTACAGGGGGACGGGCTACGAGCAGTACTTC. The entire variable domain, with the rest obtained from reference TRBV7-8 and TRBJ2-7, is as follows: GAGVSQSPRYKVAKRGQDVALRCDPISGHVSLFWYQQALGQGPEFLTYFQNEAQLDKSGLPSDRFFAERPEGSVSTLKIQRTQQEDSAVYLCASSAYRGTGYEQYFGPGTRLTVT.

The chain recombines TRBV6-5 with TRBJ1-3; possible D gene TRBD1, 6 bases. Trimming cost V 10 bases and J 2 bases, with 12 bases left between them. The length of the CDR3 is 13 residues. Germline V CDR1 and CDR2: MNHEY, SVGAGI. The CDR3 here is CATRRTAGNTIYF. The CDR3 DNA reads TGTGCCACTCGACGGACAGCTGGAAACACCATATATTTT.

The chain is built from TRBV2 and TRBJ2-2; 7 bases are a match to TRBD1. CDR1 is SNHLY, CDR2 FYNNEI, per germline. This CDR3 has 14 amino acids. Germline trimming cut 6 bases from V and 4 bases from J; bases unmatched to any gene: 5. The CDR3 spells CASREDRPTGELFF. CDR3 nucleotides: TGTGCCAGCAGGGAGGACAGGCCCACCGGGGAGCTGTTTTTT.

CDR3 sequence: CASKSTGLITGELFF. CDR3 DNA: TGTGCCAGCAAGTCAACAGGGTTAATCACCGGGGAGCTGTTTTTT. This chain uses TRBV27 with TRBJ2-2, with D perhaps matching TRBD1 (6 bases). With 7 bases removed from V and 4 bases from J, the gap between germline ends came to 16 bases. This CDR3 has 15 residues. Germline values: CDR1 MNHEY, CDR2 SMNVEV (reference sequence).

The chain combines TRBV11-2 with TRBJ2-2; D may be TRBD1 (5 bases). Trimming left V 4 bases short and J 5 bases short, with 8 bases between. Per germline, CDR1 SGHAT and CDR2 FQNNGV. The CDR3 has 13 residues. The CDR3 DNA follows: TGTGCCAGCAGCTCAACAGGAACCGGGGAGCTGTTTTTT. Its protein product is CASSSTGTGELFF.

This clone showed up many times. The chain joins TRBV28 to TRBJ1-4; TRBD1 matches at 10 bases. J lost 10 bases, V lost 8 bases, and 13 bases had no gene match. The CDR3 length is 15 residues. The germline CDR1 and CDR2 sequences are MDHEN and SYDVKM. CDR3 nucleotides: TGTGCCAGCTACCCTCCGGGACAGGGGATCGGAAAACTGTTTTTT. It codes for CASYPPGQGIGKLFF.

The CDR3 is CASSQVNRADYGYTF. The CDR3 DNA reads TGCGCCAGCAGCCAAGTAAACAGGGCGGACTATGGCTACACCTTC. The V call is TRBV4-1, the J call TRBJ1-2; possibly TRBD1 for D (6 bases). V gave up 1 base and J gave up 3 bases, with 12 bases separating them. The CDR3 length is 15 residues. Per germline, CDR1 MGHRA and CDR2 YSYEKL.

The chain links TRBV11-2 to TRBJ1-1; D unclear. The CDR3 is made up of 14 amino acids. The V gene lost 4 bases and the J gene lost 3 bases, with 12 bases spanning the gap. Germline V CDR1 and CDR2: SGHAT, FQNNGV. The CDR3 DNA is TGTGCCAGCAGCTCTACGACCGTTTACACTGAAGCTTTCTTT. As protein: CASSSTTVYTEAFF.

The gene calls are TRBV2 and TRBJ2-3; D gene unclear. Germline loops: CDR1 SNHLY, CDR2 FYNNEI. With 3 bases removed from V and 0 bases from J, the gap between germline ends came to 10 bases. The CDR3 length is 15 residues. The CDR3 protein is CASSEEVFSTDTQYF. The CDR3 DNA sequence: TGTGCCAGCAGTGAGGAAGTCTTTAGCACAGATACGCAGTATTTT.

The chain is built from TRBV2 and TRBJ2-7; TRBD2 aligns across 7 bases. The V and J ends lost 1 base and 6 bases, in that order; junction bases with no gene match: 0. CDR1 SNHLY and CDR2 FYNNEI come from the germline V gene. CDR3 length equals 12 residues. The DNA for the CDR3 is TGTGCCAGCAGTGAAGGCGGGAGCGAGCAGTACTTC. Amino acid sequence: CASSEGGSEQYF.

V gene TRBV4-2 combines with J gene TRBJ1-1, with TRBD1 as a possible D gene (6 bases). The CDR3 spans 15 residues. Between the trimmed V and J ends, which lost 1 base and 1 base, there was a span of 10 bases. CDR1 and CDR2 (germline): LGHNA, YNFKEQ. DNA for the CDR3: TGTGCCAGCAGCCAAGTAGCAGGGGAGAACACTGAAGCTTTCTTT. This sequence encodes CASSQVAGENTEAFF.

Of note for this clone: Other nucleotide sequences from this sample produce the same CDR3. This chain connects TRBV30 to TRBJ2-1; D uncertain. The CDR3 sequence is 11 residues long. The V end was cut by 0 bases, the J end by 6 bases, with 3 bases between. Germline assignment: CDR1 GTSNPN and CDR2 SVGIG (reference sequence). The CDR3 is CAWSVRNEQFF. The CDR3 nucleotides read TGTGCCTGGAGTGTGCGCAATGAGCAGTTCTTC.

V is TRBV5-1 and J is TRBJ1-1; possible D gene TRBD1, 5 bases. The length of the CDR3 is 13 residues. V gave up 0 bases and J gave up 5 bases, with 8 bases separating them. The germline gives CDR1 SGHRS, CDR2 YFSETQ. The CDR3 DNA sequence: TGCGCCAGCAGCTTGGATGGGGGAACTGAAGCTTTCTTT. Translating gives CASSLDGGTEAFF.